These 27 T cell receptor beta chains were all obtained from the same sample, sequenced in a study of Graves' ophthalmopathy and Graves' hyperthyroidism (dated by TCRdb to the late 2010s). These reads were obtained on an Illumina HiSeq 2000. For repertoire sequencing, TCR beta CDR3 regions were amplified from RNA transcripts. A first-round RT-PCR used HTBI primers with the Qiagen OneStep RT-PCR kit, followed by a second-round multiplex PCR, size selection and purification. Through fastp at Q25 and MiXCR, TCRdb rebuilt clones from the public reads, retaining in-frame beta chains. CDR3 protein duplicates are merged, each entry listing the most common genes and DNA. Present in this sample are 650,000 to 800,000 distinct CDR3 sequences, over 40% of which were seen just once. The leading ten clones occupy over 2.5% of the sample. The sequenced sample consisted of peripheral blood. Every receptor here comes from an adult man with Graves' ophthalmopathy.

In regard to this clonotype: A much larger clonotype is one base distant, so this may be a read error. Without the conserved terminal phenylalanine or tryptophan, this CDR3 likely stems from a read error. This chain links TRBV2 with TRBJ1-1; the D gene is possibly TRBD1 (5 bases). Per the germline V gene, CDR1 is SNHLY and CDR2 is FYNNEI. This CDR3 contains 19 residues. V was trimmed by 6 bases and J by 3 bases, leaving 29 bases between them. CDR3 in DNA: TGTGCCAGCAGCCGCGTCACCCCAGGGCCCAGCTTACGGCACACTGAAGCTTTCCTT. Translated: CASSRVTPGPSLRHTEAFL.

This clonotype was recorded at least ten times. CDR3 residues: CASSSQGAGELFF. The CDR3 DNA sequence: TGTGCCAGCAGCTCACAGGGCGCCGGGGAGCTGTTTTTT. The chain employs TRBV2 and TRBJ2-2; weak D call: TRBD1 (6 bases). Germline-derived CDR1 and CDR2 are SNHLY and FYNNEI. V gave up 6 bases and J gave up 6 bases, with 11 bases separating them. This CDR3 is built from 13 residues.

The CDR3 loop is CSARGTYREKLFF. CDR3 sequence (DNA): TGCAGTGCTAGAGGGACGTACCGGGAAAAACTGTTTTTT. The genes are TRBV20-1 and TRBJ1-4; no clear D. V was clipped by 1 base and J by 8 bases, with 11 bases between them. CDR1 DFQATT and CDR2 SNEGSKA come from the germline V gene (reference sequence). The CDR3 is made up of 13 amino acids.

CDR3: CASSLGTANYGYTIYF. Here the CDR3 DNA reads TGTGCCAGCAGCTTAGGGACAGCCAACTATGGCTACACCATATATTTT. V and J are TRBV7-9 and TRBJ1-3; a possible D gene is TRBD1 (6 bases). Trimming stripped 1 base from V and 8 bases from J, with 18 bases between. Germline V gene sequence: CDR1 SEHNR, CDR2 FQNEAQ (reference sequence). The length of the CDR3 is 16 residues.

The V and J genes are TRBV7-3 and TRBJ1-5; 7 positions agree with TRBD1. The V gene end was trimmed by 0 bases and the J gene end by 3 bases; junction bases not matched to a gene: 5. Germline V gene sequence: CDR1 SGHTA, CDR2 FQGTGA. The CDR3 is made up of 16 amino acids. CDR3 sequence reads: CASSLTGQQYNQPQHF. The CDR3 nucleotides are TGTGCCAGCAGCTTAACGGGACAGCAGTACAATCAGCCCCAGCATTTT.

This clonotype was detected only once. V usage is TRBV19 and J usage is TRBJ1-5; D not certain. The CDR3 length is 15 residues. V was shortened by 4 bases and J by 0 bases, with 10 bases between the two germline ends. Per the germline V gene, CDR1 is LNHDA and CDR2 is SQIVND (reference sequence). The CDR3 DNA reads TGTGCCAGTAGTACCTCCGGTCCTAGCAATCAGCCCCAGCATTTT. Its protein is CASSTSGPSNQPQHF.

This clonotype was observed a single time. V and J are TRBV2 and TRBJ2-5; D may match TRBD1 or TRBD2 (5 bases each). The ends were cut back, 6 bases at V and 9 bases at J, with 11 bases in the middle. This CDR3 has 11 residues. The V gene's germline CDR1 is SNHLY and CDR2 FYNNEI. The CDR3 region has the DNA TGTGCCAGCAGGGAACTAGGGGCCCAGTACTTC. Translation gives CASRELGAQYF.

This rearrangement joins TRBV2 to TRBJ1-5; D is undetermined. CDR3 length: 14 amino acids. Germline CDR1 and CDR2: SNHLY and FYNNEI. Between the trimmed V and J ends, which lost 8 bases and 3 bases, there was a span of 14 bases. The CDR3 DNA reads TGTGCCAGCGTTGGTGGCAGTTACAATCAGCCCCAGCATTTT. It is translated as CASVGGSYNQPQHF.

The sample holds many counts of this clonotype. The chain carries TRBV5-1 and TRBJ2-7; TRBD1 matches at 11 bases. Germline V CDR1 and CDR2: SGHRS, YFSETQ. This CDR3 has 14 amino acids. J was trimmed by 5 bases and V by 3 bases; bases with no gene match: 4. The CDR3 DNA is TGCGCCAGCAGCTACCGGGACAGGGGGAACGAGCAGTACTTC. Translated: CASSYRDRGNEQYF.

This clonotype was counted many times. This chain connects TRBV12-3 or TRBV12-4 to TRBJ2-6; D is possibly TRBD1 or TRBD2 (5 bases each). The CDR3 spans 17 residues. Trimming pared 6 bases from V and 7 bases from J, leaving 22 bases between. The CDR3 nucleotides are TGTGCCAGCAGGCGTACGCTGGGACGGCTCGGAGCCAACGTCCTGACTTTC. This codes for CASRRTLGRLGANVLTF.

The V call is TRBV5-1, the J call TRBJ1-4; 8 positions agree with TRBD1. Trimming removed 3 bases from V and 2 bases from J; junction bases left unmatched: 3. The CDR3 runs to 15 residues. Germline V gene sequence: CDR1 SGHRS, CDR2 YFSETQ. DNA of the CDR3: TGCGCCAGCAGCTGGGGGGACAGGACTAATGAAAAACTGTTTTTT. It translates to CASSWGDRTNEKLFF.

The chain has TRBV9 and TRBJ2-2, with 7 positions matching TRBD2. V lost 3 bases to trimming and J lost 6 bases; unmatched junction nucleotides: 14. The V gene's germline CDR1 is SGDLS and CDR2 YYNGEE. CDR3 length: 17 amino acids. The CDR3 sequence is CASSAPASGGEAGELFF. In DNA, the CDR3 is TGTGCCAGCAGCGCGCCAGCTAGCGGAGGGGAAGCCGGGGAGCTGTTTTTT. The complete variable domain, with remaining parts taken from reference TRBV9 and TRBJ2-2, reads DSGVTQTPKHLITATGQRVTLRCSPRSGDLSVYWYQQSLDQGLQFLIQYYNGEERAKGNILERFSAQQFPDLHSELNLSSLELGDSALYFCASSAPASGGEAGELFFGEGSRLTVL.

This clonotype was seen ten or more times. The chain links TRBV19 to TRBJ1-2; no clear D. There are 14 residues in the CDR3. Trimming took off 2 bases at V and 2 bases at J, with 9 bases between the two ends. The germline V gene has CDR1 LNHDA and CDR2 SQIVND (reference sequence). This CDR3 reads CASSISGLNYGYTF. The CDR3 coding sequence is TGTGCCAGTAGTATATCCGGGTTGAACTATGGCTACACCTTC.

There are many counts of this clonotype. The chain joins TRBV7-9 to TRBJ1-1, with D unclear. Germline V lookup: CDR1 SEHNR, CDR2 FQNEAQ (reference sequence). The CDR3 runs 13 residues. V lost 1 base and J lost 3, with 6 bases in between. CDR3 nucleotides: TGTGCCAGCAGCTTAGAGGAAGACACTGAAGCTTTCTTT. This encodes CASSLEEDTEAFF.

Comments on this clonotype: Germline is not matched at one junction end, which may reflect a read error. The chain links TRBV2 to TRBJ2-3, with TRBD1 identical over 8 bases. The germline V gene has CDR1 SNHLY and CDR2 FYNNEI. The CDR3 consists of 17 residues. The CDR3 sequence is CATSESPGGVDSNTQYF. The CDR3 DNA sequence: TGTGCCACCAGTGAATCCCCAGGGGGCGTCGATTCGAATACGCAGTATTTT. The variable domain in full, with the rest retrieved from reference TRBV2 and TRBJ2-3, is EPEVTQTPSHQVTQMGQEVILRCVPISNHLYFYWYRQILGQKVEFLVSFYNNEISEKSEIFDDQFSVERPDGSNFTLKIRSTKLEDSAMYFCATSESPGGVDSNTQYFGPGTRLTVL.

This clonotype appeared many times. The chain is built from TRBV5-8 and TRBJ1-2; D is unclear. The CDR3 consists of 14 residues. Trimming left V 4 bases short and J 4 bases short, with 14 bases between. Germline V lookup: CDR1 SGHTS, CDR2 YDEGEE. CDR3 residues: CASSPSDESYGYTF. The CDR3 nucleotides read TGTGCCAGCAGCCCCTCGGACGAGAGCTATGGCTACACCTTC. Drawing the rest from reference TRBV5-8 and TRBJ1-2, the complete variable domain is EAGVTQSPTHLIKTRGQQATLRCSPISGHTSVYWYQQALGLGLQFLLWYDEGEERNRGNFPPRFSGRQFPNYSSELNVNALELEDSALYLCASSPSDESYGYTFGSGTRLTVV.

As DNA, the CDR3 is TGTGCCAGTAGTCGACCTACTAGCGGGGGAGGAGAGACCCAGTACTTC. Its translation: CASSRPTSGGGETQYF. The chain carries TRBV19 and TRBJ2-5, with 11 bases that match TRBD2. Germline values: CDR1 LNHDA, CDR2 SQIVND (reference sequence). V was clipped by 5 bases and J by 4 bases; unmatched bases: 9. CDR3 size: 16 residues.

At least ten counts were recorded for this clonotype. V usage is TRBV14 and J usage is TRBJ1-2; no clear D gene. The length of the CDR3 is 16 residues. Deletions cut 0 bases from V and 2 bases from J, with 13 bases between. The germline V gene has CDR1 SGHDN and CDR2 FVKESK. The CDR3 coding sequence is TGTGCCAGCAGCCAAGATAAAGGGCAGTACAACTATGGCTACACCTTC. Amino acid sequence: CASSQDKGQYNYGYTF.

This clonotype came up many times. The CDR3 loop reads CSARDLSQRDFYEQYF. CDR3 coding DNA: TGCAGTGCTAGAGATCTCTCCCAGCGGGATTTCTACGAGCAGTACTTC. The chain combines TRBV20-1 with TRBJ2-7, with 7 positions matching TRBD2. The CDR3 totals 16 residues. With 0 bases clipped from V and 3 bases from J, the junction kept 11 bases outside the gene matches. CDR1 is DFQATT, CDR2 SNEGSKA, per germline (reference sequence).

This clonotype occurred once. The chain joins TRBV4-2 to TRBJ2-7, with 7 bases identical to TRBD1. The CDR3 runs to 17 residues. The V and J ends lost 3 bases and 4 bases, in that order; junction bases with no gene match: 15. Germline-derived CDR1 and CDR2 are LGHNA and YNFKEQ. CDR3 in amino acids: CASSHGAPTRQGYEQYF. DNA of the CDR3: TGTGCCAGCAGCCACGGGGCACCGACCCGACAGGGATACGAGCAGTACTTC.

The sample holds one count of this clonotype. J is TRBJ2-2 and V is TRBV24-1, with 7 bases that match TRBD1. The CDR3 contains 15 residues. The V gene end was trimmed by 5 bases and the J gene end by 8 bases; junction bases not matched to a gene: 10. Germline V gene sequence: CDR1 KGHDR, CDR2 SFDVKD. The CDR3: CATSVFSPGQGELFF. As DNA, the CDR3 is TGTGCCACCAGTGTTTTTTCTCCGGGACAGGGGGAGCTGTTTTTT.

As to this clonotype: Just one base apart from a much larger clone, this may be a read error. The chain combines TRBV7-3 with TRBJ1-6; the match to TRBD1 covers 8 bases. The CDR3 length is 15 residues. Per germline, CDR1 SGHTA and CDR2 FQGTGA. The CDR3 coding sequence is TGTGCCGGCAGCTTAAATCCGACAGGGGATTCACCCCTCCACTTT. Translating gives CAGSLNPTGDSPLHF.

This clonotype has a count of ten or more. CDR3 DNA sequence: TGTGCCAGCAGCCCTGGAATGAGTTCACCCCTCCACTTT. This translates into CASSPGMSSPLHF. J is TRBJ1-6 and V is TRBV14; no reliable D call. Germline values: CDR1 SGHDN, CDR2 FVKESK. The CDR3 length is 13 residues. V shed 4 bases and J shed 9 bases, with 10 bases lying between them. Full variable domain (remainder filled in from reference TRBV14 and TRBJ1-6): EAGVTQFPSHSVIEKGQTVTLRCDPISGHDNLYWYRRVMGKEIKFLLHFVKESKQDESGMPNNRFLAERTGGTYSTLKVQPAELEDSGVYFCASSPGMSSPLHFGNGTRLTVT.

This clonotype has just a few counts. The rearrangement links TRBV7-9 to TRBJ1-4, with D possibly matching TRBD1 (5 bases). V was pared by 8 bases and J by 3 bases, with 7 bases between. There are 12 residues in the CDR3. CDR1 and CDR2 (germline): SEHNR, FQNEAQ (reference sequence). CDR3: CASGTSNEKLFF. Written as DNA, the CDR3 is TGTGCCAGCGGGACTTCTAATGAAAAACTGTTTTTT.

This chain links TRBV6-6 with TRBJ2-5; 13 bases are a match to TRBD2. The CDR3 is 17 residues long. The V segment lost 8 bases and the J segment 4 bases; nucleotides outside the gene matches: 13. Germline CDR1 is MNHNY and CDR2 is SVGAGI (reference sequence). CDR3 region: CASGLSTSGGRGETQYF. CDR3 nucleotide sequence: TGTGCCAGCGGCCTCTCGACTAGCGGGGGGAGGGGAGAGACCCAGTACTTC.

This clonotype showed up just a few times. CDR3 sequence: CASGLVPPGEAQYF. DNA for the CDR3: TGTGCTAGTGGTTTGGTACCCCCCGGTGAGGCCCAGTACTTC. V is TRBV12-5 and J is TRBJ2-7; no firm D call. Germline CDR1 LGHNT, CDR2 FRNRAP. With 0 bases removed from V and 10 bases from J, the gap between germline ends came to 16 bases. The length of the CDR3 is 14 residues.

This chain's CDR3 is CASSLIGANVLTF. CDR3 nucleotides: TGTGCCAGCAGCTTGATCGGGGCCAACGTCCTGACTTTC. The chain couples TRBV7-9 to TRBJ2-6; D is undetermined. V was cut by 3 bases and J by 4 bases, with 4 bases left in between. The CDR3 totals 13 residues. CDR1 SEHNR and CDR2 FQNEAQ come from the germline V gene (reference sequence).